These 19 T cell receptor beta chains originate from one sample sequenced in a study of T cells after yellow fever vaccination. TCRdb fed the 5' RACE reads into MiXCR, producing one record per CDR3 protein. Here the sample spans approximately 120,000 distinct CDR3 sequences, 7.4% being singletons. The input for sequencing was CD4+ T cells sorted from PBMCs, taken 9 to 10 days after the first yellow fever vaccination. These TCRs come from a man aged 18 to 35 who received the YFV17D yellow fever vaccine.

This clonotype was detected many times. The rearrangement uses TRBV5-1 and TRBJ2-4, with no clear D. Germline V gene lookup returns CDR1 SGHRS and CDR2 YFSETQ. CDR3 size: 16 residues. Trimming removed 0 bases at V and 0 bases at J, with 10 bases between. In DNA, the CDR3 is TGCGCCAGCAGCTTGGCAGAAAACCTAGCCAAAAACATTCAGTACTTC. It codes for CASSLAENLAKNIQYF.

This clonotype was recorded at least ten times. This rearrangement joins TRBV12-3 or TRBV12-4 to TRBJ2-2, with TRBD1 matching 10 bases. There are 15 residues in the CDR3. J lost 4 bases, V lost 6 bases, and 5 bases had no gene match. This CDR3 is CASRRQGAGTGELFF. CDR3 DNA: TGTGCCAGCAGACGACAGGGGGCCGGCACCGGGGAGCTGTTTTTT.

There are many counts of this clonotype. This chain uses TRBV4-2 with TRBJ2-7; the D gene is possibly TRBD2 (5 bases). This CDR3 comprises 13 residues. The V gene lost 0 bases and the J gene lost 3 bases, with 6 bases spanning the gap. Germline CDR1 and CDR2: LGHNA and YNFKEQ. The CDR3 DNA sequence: TGTGCCAGCAGCCAAGAAAGCGGCTACGAGCAGTACGTC. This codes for CASSQESGYEQYV.

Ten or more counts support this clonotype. The CDR3 DNA reads as TGTGCCAGCAGTGATGAGGGGAACACTGAAGCTTTCTTT. As protein: CASSDEGNTEAFF. This chain joins TRBV2 and TRBJ1-1; the D is unclear. Per germline, CDR1 SNHLY and CDR2 FYNNEI. Trimming removed 3 bases from V and 1 base from J, with 6 bases in between. The CDR3 is 13 amino acids.

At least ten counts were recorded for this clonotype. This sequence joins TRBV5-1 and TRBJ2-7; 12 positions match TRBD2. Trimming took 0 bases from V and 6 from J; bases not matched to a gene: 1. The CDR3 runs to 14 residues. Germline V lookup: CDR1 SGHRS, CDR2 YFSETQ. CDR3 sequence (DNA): TGCGCCAGCAGCTTGGAACTAGCGGGGGGCGAGCAGTACTTC. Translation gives CASSLELAGGEQYF.

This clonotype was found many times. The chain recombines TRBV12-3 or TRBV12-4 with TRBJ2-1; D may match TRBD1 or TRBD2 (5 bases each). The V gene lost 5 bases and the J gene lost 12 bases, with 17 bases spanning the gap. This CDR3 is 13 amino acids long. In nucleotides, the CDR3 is TGTGCCAGCAGTGGCGGACCGGGACGAAGGCAGTTCTTC. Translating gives CASSGGPGRRQFF.

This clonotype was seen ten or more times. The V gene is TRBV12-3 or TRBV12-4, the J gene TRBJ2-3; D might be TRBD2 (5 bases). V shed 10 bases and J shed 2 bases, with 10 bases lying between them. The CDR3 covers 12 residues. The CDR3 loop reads CATNGDTDTQYF. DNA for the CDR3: TGTGCCACAAACGGGGACACAGATACGCAGTATTTT.

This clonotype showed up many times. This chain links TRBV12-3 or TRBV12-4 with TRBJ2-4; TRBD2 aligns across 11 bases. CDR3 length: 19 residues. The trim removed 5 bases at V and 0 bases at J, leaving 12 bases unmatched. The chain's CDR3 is CASSPALAGAPLAKNIQYF. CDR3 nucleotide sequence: TGTGCCAGCAGTCCCGCACTAGCGGGGGCTCCTTTAGCCAAAAACATTCAGTACTTC.

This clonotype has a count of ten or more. CDR3 loop: CASSPTGVGTGELFF. CDR3 DNA sequence: TGCGCCAGCAGCCCGACAGGGGTAGGCACCGGGGAGCTGTTTTTT. The chain is built from TRBV4-3 and TRBJ2-2, with 8 bases matching TRBD1. Per germline, CDR1 LGHNA and CDR2 YSLEER. CDR3 size: 15 residues. With V trimmed by 4 bases and J by 4 bases, 5 bases remained unmatched.

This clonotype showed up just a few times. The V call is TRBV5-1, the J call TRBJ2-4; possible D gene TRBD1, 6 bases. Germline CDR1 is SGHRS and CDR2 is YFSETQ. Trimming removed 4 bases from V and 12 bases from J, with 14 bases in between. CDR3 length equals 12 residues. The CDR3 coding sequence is TGCGCCAGCAGCGCCCAGGACAGTCCTCAGTACTTC. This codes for CASSAQDSPQYF. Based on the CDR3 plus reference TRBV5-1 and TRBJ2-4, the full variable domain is KAGVTQTPRYLIKTRGQQVTLSCSPISGHRSVSWYQQTPGQGLQFLFEYFSETQRNKGNFPGRFSGRQFSNSRSEMNVSTLELGDSALYLCASSAQDSPQYFGAGTRLSVL.

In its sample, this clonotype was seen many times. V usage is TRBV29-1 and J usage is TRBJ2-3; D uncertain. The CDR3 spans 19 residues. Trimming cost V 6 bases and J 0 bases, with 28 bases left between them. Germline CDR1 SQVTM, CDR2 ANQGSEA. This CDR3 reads CSVALYPIRPERSTDTQYF. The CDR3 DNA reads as TGCAGCGTCGCTCTTTACCCGATTAGGCCTGAAAGGAGCACAGATACGCAGTATTTT.

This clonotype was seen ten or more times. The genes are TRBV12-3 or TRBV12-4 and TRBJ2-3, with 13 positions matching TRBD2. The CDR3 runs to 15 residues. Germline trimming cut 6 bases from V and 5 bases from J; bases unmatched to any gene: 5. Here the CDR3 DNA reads TGTGCCAGCAGGGGACTAGCGGGGTTAAAAGATACGCAGTATTTT. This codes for CASRGLAGLKDTQYF.

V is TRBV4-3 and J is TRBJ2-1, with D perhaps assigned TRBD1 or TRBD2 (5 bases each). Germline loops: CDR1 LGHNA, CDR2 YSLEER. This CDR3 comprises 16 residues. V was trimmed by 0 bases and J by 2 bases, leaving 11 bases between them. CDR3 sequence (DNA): TGCGCCAGCAGCCAAGAACGGGGCGGAGCCTACAATGAGCAGTTCTTC. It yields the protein CASSQERGGAYNEQFF.

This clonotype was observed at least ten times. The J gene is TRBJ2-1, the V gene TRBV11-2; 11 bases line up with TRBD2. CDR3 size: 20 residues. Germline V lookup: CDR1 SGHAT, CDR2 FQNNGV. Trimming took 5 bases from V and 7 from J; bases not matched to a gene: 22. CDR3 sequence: CASSPRRSRTVAGGPNEQFF. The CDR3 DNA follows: TGTGCCAGCAGCCCCCGGCGGTCTCGTACTGTAGCGGGGGGGCCAAATGAGCAGTTCTTC. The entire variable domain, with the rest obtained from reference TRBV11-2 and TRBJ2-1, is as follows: EAGVAQSPRYKIIEKRQSVAFWCNPISGHATLYWYQQILGQGPKLLIQFQNNGVVDDSQLPKDRFSAERLKGVDSTLKIQPAKLEDSAVYLCASSPRRSRTVAGGPNEQFFGPGTRLTVL.

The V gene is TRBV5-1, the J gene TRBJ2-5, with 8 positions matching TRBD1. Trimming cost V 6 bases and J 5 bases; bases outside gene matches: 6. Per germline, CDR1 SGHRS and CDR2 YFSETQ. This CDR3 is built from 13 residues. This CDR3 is CASKQGAQETQYF. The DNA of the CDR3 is TGCGCCAGCAAGCAGGGGGCCCAGGAGACCCAGTACTTC.

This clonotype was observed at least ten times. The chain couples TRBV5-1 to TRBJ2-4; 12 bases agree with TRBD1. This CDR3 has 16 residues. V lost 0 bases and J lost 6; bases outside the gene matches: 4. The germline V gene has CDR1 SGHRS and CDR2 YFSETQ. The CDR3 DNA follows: TGCGCCAGCAGCTTGGGGGGACAGGGGGCTCTAAACATTCAGTACTTC. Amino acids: CASSLGGQGALNIQYF.

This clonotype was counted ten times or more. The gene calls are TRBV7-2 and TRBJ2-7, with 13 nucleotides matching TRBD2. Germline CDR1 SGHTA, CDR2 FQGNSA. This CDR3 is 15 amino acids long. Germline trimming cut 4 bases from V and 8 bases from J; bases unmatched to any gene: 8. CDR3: CASSYRLAGGTKQYF. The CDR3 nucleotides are TGTGCCAGCAGCTACAGACTAGCGGGGGGTACTAAGCAGTACTTC.

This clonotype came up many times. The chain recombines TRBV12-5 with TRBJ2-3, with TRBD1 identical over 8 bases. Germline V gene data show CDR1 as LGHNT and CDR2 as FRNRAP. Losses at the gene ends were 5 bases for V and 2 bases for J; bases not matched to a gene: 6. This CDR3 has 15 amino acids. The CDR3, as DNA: TGTGCTAGTGGTCCCGGGACAGGACCCACAGATACGCAGTATTTT. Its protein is CASGPGTGPTDTQYF.

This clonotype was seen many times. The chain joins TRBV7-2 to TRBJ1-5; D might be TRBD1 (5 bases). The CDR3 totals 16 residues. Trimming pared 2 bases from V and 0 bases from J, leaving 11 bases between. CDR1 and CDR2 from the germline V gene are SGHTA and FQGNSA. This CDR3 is CASSLSGKYSNQPQHF. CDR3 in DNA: TGTGCCAGCAGCTTATCAGGGAAGTATAGCAATCAGCCCCAGCATTTT.